A single sample is the source of the 26 T cell receptor beta chains below, sequenced in a study of cytomegalovirus exposure and HLA in healthy donors. With 60 Vbeta and 13 Jbeta primers, the PCR was carried out. Some clones are missing from TCRdb's copy, which holds only in-frame ones; the method was immunoSEQ multiplex PCR. The data include roughly 34,000 clones; the top ten clones carry roughly 3.2%. Material: PBMCs. These receptor sequences come from a man aged 40-50 years in good health and CMV-seronegative.

The V gene is TRBV7-2, the J gene TRBJ1-5, with TRBD1 as a possible D gene (5 bases). The CDR3 covers 16 residues. CDR1 and CDR2 from the germline V gene are SGHTA and FQGNSA. Trimming stripped 5 bases from V and 5 bases from J, with 19 bases between. The CDR3 coding sequence is TGTGCCAGCAGCCAAAGGGAACAGGTCCTCGATCAGCCCCAGCATTTT. This codes for CASSQREQVLDQPQHF.

CDR3 protein: CASRGGAPYEQYF. CDR3 bases: TGTGCCAGCAGGGGCGGGGCCCCCTACGAGCAGTACTTC. The chain is built from TRBV6-5 and TRBJ2-7; D is perhaps TRBD2 (6 bases). The CDR3 has 13 amino acids. V dropped 6 bases and J dropped 2 bases, with 11 bases sitting between them. CDR1 MNHEY and CDR2 SVGAGI come from the germline V gene.

J is TRBJ1-2 and V is TRBV25-1, with TRBD1 matching 8 bases. The CDR3 spans 15 residues. Germline-derived CDR1 and CDR2 are MGHDK and SYGVNS. The ends lost 2 bases at V and 4 bases at J; junction bases unmatched: 6. CDR3 in DNA: TGTGCCAGCAGTGAACAGGCAGGGGGCTTCTATGGCTACACCTTC. This codes for CASSEQAGGFYGYTF.

The chain uses TRBV28 and TRBJ2-7; TRBD2 matches 14 bases. V lost 9 bases, J lost 2 bases, and 15 bases stayed unmatched. The length of the CDR3 is 18 residues. Germline V lookup: CDR1 MDHEN, CDR2 SYDVKM. CDR3 in amino acids: CARRRTSGRPLYAYEQYF. The CDR3 DNA sequence: TGTGCCAGGAGACGGACTAGCGGGAGGCCCCTGTATGCCTACGAGCAGTACTTC.

In DNA form, the CDR3 reads TGTGCCAGCAGTGACTCGGACAGTAGTGAAGCTTTCTTT. Protein sequence: CASSDSDSSEAFF. The genes are TRBV6-4 and TRBJ1-1; D possibly corresponds to TRBD1 (6 bases). The germline V and J ends were trimmed by 0 bases and 7 bases, with 9 bases remaining between them. The CDR3 length is 13 residues. In germline, CDR1 is MRHNA, CDR2 SNTAGT.

The chain employs TRBV6-5 and TRBJ2-1, with 8 bases fitting TRBD1. J was trimmed by 4 bases and V by 6 bases; bases with no gene match: 8. Germline V gene sequence: CDR1 MNHEY, CDR2 SVGAGI. The CDR3 spans 15 residues. CDR3 amino acids: CASRLLTGAYNEQFF. The DNA of the CDR3 is TGTGCCAGCAGATTATTGACAGGGGCTTACAATGAGCAGTTCTTC.

V is TRBV4-2 and J is TRBJ2-6; a possible D gene is TRBD2 (5 bases). The CDR3 is 15 amino acids. The V end lost 0 bases, the J end lost 2 bases, and 5 bases lay between the germline ends. Germline CDR1 LGHNA, CDR2 YNFKEQ. DNA for the CDR3: TGTGCCAGCAGCCAAGAGCGGGCTGGGGCCAACGTCCTGACTTTC. It is translated as CASSQERAGANVLTF.

This chain joins TRBV7-9 and TRBJ1-1, with 9 bases identical to TRBD1. Germline loops: CDR1 SEHNR, CDR2 FQNEAQ (reference sequence). J lost 5 bases, V lost 2 bases, and 6 bases had no gene match. This CDR3 comprises 15 residues. DNA for the CDR3: TGTGCCAGCAGCTTAAATCGGGACAGGGTAACTGAAGCTTTCTTT. Its translation: CASSLNRDRVTEAFF.

The chain employs TRBV7-9 and TRBJ1-1; D possibly corresponds to TRBD1 (6 bases). This CDR3 is 13 amino acids long. Germline loops: CDR1 SEHNR, CDR2 FQNEAQ (reference sequence). Trimming cost V 2 bases and J 3 bases, with 7 bases left between them. CDR3 region: CASSLTGYTEAFF. In nucleotides, the CDR3 is TGTGCCAGCAGCTTAACAGGGTACACTGAAGCTTTCTTT.

The chain couples TRBV6-1 to TRBJ2-1; 13 bases are shared with TRBD2. There are 16 residues in the CDR3. V trimming: 6 bases; J trimming: 5 bases; junction bases outside the gene matches: 7. Looked up from germline, CDR1 is MNHNS and CDR2 is SASEGT. CDR3 in DNA: TGTGCCAGCAGGGAACTAGCGGGAGGGTCCGACAATGAGCAGTTCTTC. The encoded protein is CASRELAGGSDNEQFF.

The chain recombines TRBV5-3 with TRBJ2-7; 14 nucleotides agree with TRBD2. TRBV5-3 is labeled an ORF, and its function is uncertain. Germline trimming cut 4 bases from V and 7 bases from J; bases unmatched to any gene: 10. The CDR3 spans 16 residues. CDR3 DNA sequence: TGTGCCAGAAGCCCCGGGACTAGCGGGAGTCTTAAGGAGCAGTACTTC. Translation gives CARSPGTSGSLKEQYF.

V is TRBV6-6 and J is TRBJ1-4, with D unclear. The germline V and J ends were trimmed by 5 bases and 0 bases, with 13 bases remaining between them. Germline V gives CDR1 MNHNY, CDR2 SVGAGI (reference sequence). The CDR3 is 16 residues long. The CDR3 protein is CASSRLSRATNEKLFF. In DNA, the CDR3 is TGTGCCAGCAGTCGACTTTCTCGAGCAACTAATGAAAAACTGTTTTTT.

V and J are TRBV6-6 and TRBJ2-7; 7 nucleotides agree with TRBD1. Germline V gene lookup returns CDR1 MNHNY and CDR2 SVGAGI (reference sequence). This CDR3 contains 15 residues. V shed 0 bases, J shed 3 bases, and the junction held 5 bases outside the gene matches. CDR3 sequence reads: CASSYSGTVNYEQYF. DNA for the CDR3: TGTGCCAGCAGTTACTCCGGGACAGTAAACTACGAGCAGTACTTC.

Concerning this clone itself: Germline and junction disagree at one end, which may indicate a read error. The rearrangement links TRBV29-1 to TRBJ2-3, with 7 bases aligning to TRBD2. There are 13 residues in the CDR3. Per the germline V gene, CDR1 is SQVTM and CDR2 is ANQGSEA. This CDR3 reads CSVAGDDTDKQYF. As DNA, the CDR3 is TGCAGTGTGGCGGGAGACGATACAGATAAGCAGTATTTT.

The chain combines TRBV5-5 with TRBJ1-4; D is ambiguous. The CDR3 is 15 amino acids. With 0 bases removed from V and 8 bases from J, the gap between germline ends came to 14 bases. Looked up from germline, CDR1 is SGHKS and CDR2 is YYEKEE (reference sequence). The CDR3 nucleotides are TGTGCCAGCAGCTTGGGGCTGACCGATAGCGAAAAACTGTTTTTT. Encoded protein: CASSLGLTDSEKLFF.

The chain couples TRBV7-9 to TRBJ2-4; 10 bases align to TRBD1. Looked up from germline, CDR1 is SEHNR and CDR2 is FQNEAQ (reference sequence). The ends lost 1 base at V and 3 bases at J; junction bases unmatched: 6. The CDR3 covers 17 residues. The CDR3 DNA is TGTGCCAGCAGCTTAGGGGTGGACAGGGGGGTCAAAAACATTCAGTACTTC. It specifies CASSLGVDRGVKNIQYF. Full variable domain (outside the CDR3, taken from reference TRBV7-9 and TRBJ2-4): DTGVSQNPRHKITKRGQNVTFRCDPISEHNRLYWYRQTLGQGPEFLTYFQNEAQLEKSRLLSDRFSAERPKGSFSTLEIQRTEQGDSAMYLCASSLGVDRGVKNIQYFGAGTRLSVL.

This clone registers medium-sized by frequency. J is TRBJ1-2 and V is TRBV10-3, with a tentative D call TRBD1 (5 bases). The CDR3 runs to 12 residues. Trimming pared 11 bases from V and 1 base from J, leaving 11 bases between. Germline V lookup: CDR1 ENHRY, CDR2 SYGVKD. The CDR3 is CAYQGGNYGYTF. Here the CDR3 DNA reads TGTGCCTATCAGGGCGGTAACTATGGCTACACCTTC.

The chain has TRBV5-1 and TRBJ2-1, with 8 bases fitting TRBD2. Germline-derived CDR1 and CDR2 are SGHRS and YFSETQ. With V trimmed by 5 bases and J by 7 bases, 11 bases remained unmatched. The CDR3 runs 15 residues. This CDR3 is CASSTLLPGGNEQFF. In nucleotides, the CDR3 is TGCGCCAGCAGTACGCTCTTACCGGGGGGGAATGAGCAGTTCTTC.

This chain links TRBV2 with TRBJ2-7, with 8 bases fitting TRBD2. The CDR3 totals 13 residues. Germline CDR1 and CDR2: SNHLY and FYNNEI. The junction had 7 bases not matched to a gene; V was cut back by 7 bases and J by 5 bases. The DNA of the CDR3 is TGTGCCAGCACCGAGAGCGGGAGCCACGAGCAGTACTTC. Translated: CASTESGSHEQYF. The full variable domain, rest sourced from reference TRBV2 and TRBJ2-7, is EPEVTQTPSHQVTQMGQEVILRCVPISNHLYFYWYRQILGQKVEFLVSFYNNEISEKSEIFDDQFSVERPDGSNFTLKIRSTKLEDSAMYFCASTESGSHEQYFGPGTRLTVT.

The V and J genes are TRBV4-3 and TRBJ2-1; the D gene is possibly TRBD1 (6 bases). V lost 0 bases and J 5 bases, leaving 17 bases between the germline ends. The germline gives CDR1 LGHNA, CDR2 YSLEER. The CDR3 covers 17 residues. CDR3 nucleotide sequence: TGCGCCAGCAGCCAAGAAACACCCAGGGGTTCCGACAATGAGCAGTTCTTC. Translating it yields CASSQETPRGSDNEQFF.

V gene TRBV30 combines with J gene TRBJ1-3; no definite D call. Trimming removed 3 bases from V and 4 bases from J, with 7 bases in between. This CDR3 spans 12 amino acids. Germline lookup yields CDR1 GTSNPN and CDR2 SVGIG (reference sequence). The CDR3 region has the DNA TGTGCCTGGAGCGAGGGAGGAAACACCATATATTTT. This translates into CAWSEGGNTIYF.

The chain links TRBV19 to TRBJ2-1; D uncertain. V was cut by 3 bases and J by 6 bases, with 15 bases left in between. This CDR3 has 15 amino acids. Germline assignment: CDR1 LNHDA and CDR2 SQIVND (reference sequence). CDR3 coding DNA: TGTGCCAGTAGTATTTTTCAGCAATCGGGCAATGAGCAGTTCTTC. Translation gives CASSIFQQSGNEQFF.

The chain has TRBV5-4 and TRBJ2-7; TRBD1 agrees at 7 bases. The CDR3 totals 15 residues. With V trimmed by 4 bases and J by 2 bases, 9 bases remained unmatched. The V gene's germline CDR1 is SGHNT and CDR2 YYREEE (reference sequence). The CDR3 bases are TGTGCCAGCAGCGTCGGGACAGCTCTCGCCTACGAGCAGTACTTC. Its protein product is CASSVGTALAYEQYF. Based on the CDR3 plus reference TRBV5-4 and TRBJ2-7, the full variable domain is ETGVTQSPTHLIKTRGQQVTLRCSSQSGHNTVSWYQQALGQGPQFIFQYYREEENGRGNFPPRFSGLQFPNYSSELNVNALELDDSALYLCASSVGTALAYEQYFGPGTRLTVT.

The genes are TRBV6-5 and TRBJ2-5; 8 bases map to TRBD1. Germline assignment: CDR1 MNHEY and CDR2 SVGAGI. This CDR3 contains 15 residues. Losses at the gene ends were 6 bases for V and 5 bases for J; bases not matched to a gene: 11. CDR3 amino acids: CASRTQGAGLETQYF. Written as DNA, the CDR3 is TGTGCCAGCAGAACTCAGGGGGCCGGGTTGGAGACCCAGTACTTC.

This chain connects TRBV7-9 to TRBJ2-7, with D possibly TRBD2 on 6 matching bases. From germline, CDR1 is SEHNR and CDR2 FQNEAQ (reference sequence). V gave up 5 bases and J gave up 7 bases, with 9 bases separating them. The CDR3 has 11 amino acids. The CDR3 nucleotides read TGTGCCAGCAGCCGTGGGGGGGAGCAGTACTTC. It encodes CASSRGGEQYF.

V gene TRBV18 combines with J gene TRBJ1-5, with 10 bases fitting TRBD1. Germline trimming cut 3 bases from V and 2 bases from J; bases unmatched to any gene: 7. Germline V gene sequence: CDR1 KGHSH, CDR2 LQKENI. The length of the CDR3 is 17 residues. In nucleotides, the CDR3 is TGTGCCAGCTCACCCGGGACAGGGGTGTTTGGCAATCAGCCCCAGCATTTT. This gives the protein CASSPGTGVFGNQPQHF.